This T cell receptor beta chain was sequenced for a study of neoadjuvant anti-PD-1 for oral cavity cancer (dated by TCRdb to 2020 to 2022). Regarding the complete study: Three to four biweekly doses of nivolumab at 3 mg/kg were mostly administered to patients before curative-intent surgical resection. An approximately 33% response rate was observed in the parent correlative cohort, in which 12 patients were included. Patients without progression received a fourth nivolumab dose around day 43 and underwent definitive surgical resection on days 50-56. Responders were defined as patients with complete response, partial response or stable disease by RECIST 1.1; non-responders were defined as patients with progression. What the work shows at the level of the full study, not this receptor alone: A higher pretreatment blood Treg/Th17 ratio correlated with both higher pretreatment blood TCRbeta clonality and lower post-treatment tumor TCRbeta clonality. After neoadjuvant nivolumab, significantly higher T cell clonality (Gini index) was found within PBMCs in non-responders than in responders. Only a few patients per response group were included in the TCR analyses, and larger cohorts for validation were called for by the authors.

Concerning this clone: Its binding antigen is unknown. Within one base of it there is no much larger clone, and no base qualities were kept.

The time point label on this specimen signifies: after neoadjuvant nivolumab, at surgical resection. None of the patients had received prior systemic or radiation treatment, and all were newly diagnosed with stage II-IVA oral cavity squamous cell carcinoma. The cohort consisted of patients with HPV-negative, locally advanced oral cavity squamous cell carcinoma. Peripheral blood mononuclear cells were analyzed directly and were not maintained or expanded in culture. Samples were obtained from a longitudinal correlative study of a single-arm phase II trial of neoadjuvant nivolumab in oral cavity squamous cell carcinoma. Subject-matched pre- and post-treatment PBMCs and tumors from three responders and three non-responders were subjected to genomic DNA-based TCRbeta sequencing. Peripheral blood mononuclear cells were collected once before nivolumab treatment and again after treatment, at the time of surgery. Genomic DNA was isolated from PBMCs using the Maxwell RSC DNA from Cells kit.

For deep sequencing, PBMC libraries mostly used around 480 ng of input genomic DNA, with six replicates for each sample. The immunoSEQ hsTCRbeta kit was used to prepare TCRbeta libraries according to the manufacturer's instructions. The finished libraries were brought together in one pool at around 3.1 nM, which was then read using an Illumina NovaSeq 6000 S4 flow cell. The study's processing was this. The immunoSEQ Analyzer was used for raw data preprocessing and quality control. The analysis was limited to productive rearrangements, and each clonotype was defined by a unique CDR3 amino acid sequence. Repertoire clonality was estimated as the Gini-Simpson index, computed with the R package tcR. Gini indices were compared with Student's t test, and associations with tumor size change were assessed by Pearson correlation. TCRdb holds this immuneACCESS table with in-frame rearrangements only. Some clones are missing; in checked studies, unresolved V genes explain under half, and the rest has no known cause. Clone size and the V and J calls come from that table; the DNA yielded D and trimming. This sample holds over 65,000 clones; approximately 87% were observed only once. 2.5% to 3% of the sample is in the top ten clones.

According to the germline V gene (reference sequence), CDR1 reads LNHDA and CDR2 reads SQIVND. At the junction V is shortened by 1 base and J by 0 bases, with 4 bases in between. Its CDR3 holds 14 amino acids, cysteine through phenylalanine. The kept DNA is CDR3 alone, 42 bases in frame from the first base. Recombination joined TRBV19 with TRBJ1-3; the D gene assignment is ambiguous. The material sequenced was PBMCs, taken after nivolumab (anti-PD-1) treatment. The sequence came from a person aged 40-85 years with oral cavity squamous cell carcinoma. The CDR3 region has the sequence CASSIARSGNTIYF. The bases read TGTGCCAGTAGTATAGCGCGCTCTGGAAACACCATATATTTT.